One and the same sample provided the 20 T cell receptor beta chains below, sequenced in a study of cytomegalovirus exposure and HLA in healthy donors (dated by TCRdb to 2015 to 2018). The receptor library was made with the immunoSEQ multiplex PCR assay. A mixture of 60 forward primers for TCR Vbeta segments and 13 reverse primers for TCR Jbeta segments was used in the multiplex PCR. As stored in TCRdb, this immuneACCESS dataset retains in-frame rearrangements with V and J assigned. A fraction of the clones does not appear; measured against another copy, unresolved V genes explain less than half of the discrepancy, and the remainder lacks a known reason. For this sample the table gives about 120,000 clones, of which 6.5% to 9.5% were detected only once. Clones ranked in the top ten supply around 5.8% of the sample. The sequenced sample consisted of PBMCs. These receptors were collected from a woman aged 40 to 49 in good health and CMV-seropositive.

This clone was seen a few times. The V call is TRBV7-8, the J call TRBJ2-5; weak D call: TRBD1 (6 bases). V was shortened by 2 bases and J by 5 bases, with 9 bases between the two germline ends. The CDR3 spans 13 residues. CDR1 SGHVS and CDR2 FQNEAQ come from the germline V gene. The CDR3 region is CASSLQGTETQYF. Here the CDR3 DNA reads TGTGCCAGCAGCTTACAGGGGACGGAGACCCAGTACTTC.

This chain uses TRBV7-9 with TRBJ1-2; no clear D. Germline CDR1 and CDR2: SEHNR and FQNEAQ (reference sequence). This CDR3 spans 15 amino acids. V lost 5 bases to trimming and J lost 2 bases, with 15 bases between them. CDR3 bases: TGTGCCAGCAGCCAGCGGGCCACCAAGAACTATGGCTACACCTTC. It is translated as CASSQRATKNYGYTF. The complete variable domain, with remaining parts taken from reference TRBV7-9 and TRBJ1-2, reads DTGVSQNPRHKITKRGQNVTFRCDPISEHNRLYWYRQTLGQGPEFLTYFQNEAQLEKSRLLSDRFSAERPKGSFSTLEIQRTEQGDSAMYLCASSQRATKNYGYTFGSGTRLTVV.

This clone came up a few times. The rearrangement links TRBV6-5 to TRBJ1-2, with D uncertain. Germline CDR1 and CDR2: MNHEY and SVGAGI. This CDR3 contains 15 residues. Between the trimmed V and J ends, which lost 6 bases and 4 bases, there was a span of 18 bases. The CDR3 DNA sequence: TGTGCCAGCAGCCGAGGGTCTTATGAAGGCTATGGCTACACCTTC. Translated, it gives CASSRGSYEGYGYTF.

This clone has only a few counts. The rearrangement links TRBV16 to TRBJ1-2; the D gene is possibly TRBD1 (6 bases). Trimming shortened V by 4 bases and J by 2 bases, and 11 bases separated the two germline ends. Germline lookup yields CDR1 KGHSY and CDR2 FQNENV. The CDR3 sequence is 14 residues long. The chain's CDR3 is CASSPGGGNYGYTF. CDR3 DNA: TGTGCCAGCAGCCCGGGAGGGGGAAACTATGGCTACACCTTC.

This clone was found a few times. J is TRBJ2-3 and V is TRBV5-1, with 12 bases identical to TRBD2. Germline CDR1 is SGHRS and CDR2 is YFSETQ. V trimming: 0 bases; J trimming: 3 bases; junction bases outside the gene matches: 5. The CDR3 totals 17 residues. The CDR3 protein is CASSLDPSGGGTDTQYF. CDR3 DNA sequence: TGCGCCAGCAGCTTGGATCCTAGCGGGGGGGGAACAGATACGCAGTATTTT.

The chain carries TRBV2 and TRBJ1-1, with D uncertain. Deletions cut 3 bases from V and 4 bases from J, with 9 bases between. The CDR3 totals 13 residues. CDR1 and CDR2 from the germline V gene are SNHLY and FYNNEI. The CDR3 DNA sequence: TGTGCCAGCAGTGATCTTTGGAGCACTGAAGCTTTCTTT. Translating gives CASSDLWSTEAFF.

A few counts support this clone. V is TRBV5-6 and J is TRBJ1-1, with 8 bases fitting TRBD1. V lost 1 base, J lost 2 bases, and 4 bases stayed unmatched. CDR3 length: 15 residues. CDR1 is SGHDT, CDR2 YYEEEE, per germline. CDR3 in amino acids: CASSLPDRGNTEAFF. In DNA, the CDR3 is TGTGCCAGCAGCTTGCCTGACAGGGGCAACACTGAAGCTTTCTTT.

This clone was recorded a few times. The rearrangement joins TRBV6-6 to TRBJ2-5; D uncertain. The DNA end lines up better with TRBJ2-7; the J call may be wrong. Germline assignment: CDR1 MNHNY and CDR2 SVGAGI (reference sequence). CDR3 length: 12 amino acids. Here the CDR3 reads CASSSRVHEQYF. CDR3 bases: TGTGCCAGCAGTTCACGAGTCCACGAGCAGTACTTC.

This sequence joins TRBV7-7 and TRBJ1-5, with 10 bases identical to TRBD1. The V gene's germline CDR1 is SSHAT and CDR2 FNYEAQ (reference sequence). J was trimmed by 5 bases and V by 2 bases; bases with no gene match: 6. The CDR3 spans 16 residues. CDR3 sequence reads: CASSLPGQGRDQPQHF. The CDR3 DNA is TGTGCCAGCAGCTTACCGGGACAGGGGAGAGATCAGCCCCAGCATTTT. Supplemented by reference TRBV7-7 and TRBJ1-5, the full variable domain reads GAGVSQSPRYKVTKRGQDVTLRCDPISSHATLYWYQQALGQGPEFLTYFNYEAQPDKSGLPSDRFSAERPEGSISTLTIQRTEQRDSAMYRCASSLPGQGRDQPQHFGDGTRLSIL.

This clone appeared a few times. V is TRBV2 and J is TRBJ1-1; possible D gene TRBD1, 6 bases. The CDR3 extends over 11 amino acids. CDR1 SNHLY and CDR2 FYNNEI come from the germline V gene. Trimming removed 6 bases at V and 7 bases at J, with 9 bases between. Here the CDR3 reads CASSTGFEAFF. The CDR3 bases are TGTGCCAGCAGCACAGGGTTTGAAGCTTTCTTT.

This clone was seen only a few times. The gene calls are TRBV15 and TRBJ2-7, with D perhaps TRBD1 (6 bases). Per the germline V gene, CDR1 is LNHNV and CDR2 is YYDKDF (reference sequence). This CDR3 is built from 15 residues. The V gene lost 1 base and the J gene lost 3 bases, with 13 bases spanning the gap. In nucleotides, the CDR3 is TGTGCCACCAGCAGAGGGAACAGGGATCGCTACGAGCAGTACTTC. Its protein product is CATSRGNRDRYEQYF.

V usage is TRBV6-5 and J usage is TRBJ1-4, with TRBD1 matching over 8 bases. V trimming: 2 bases; J trimming: 8 bases; junction bases outside the gene matches: 7. This CDR3 contains 15 residues. The germline gives CDR1 MNHEY, CDR2 SVGAGI. The CDR3 nucleotides are TGTGCCAGCAGTTACCTGACAGGGGCCGAGGAAAAACTGTTTTTT. Translating gives CASSYLTGAEEKLFF.

V gene TRBV5-8 combines with J gene TRBJ2-1, with 13 bases fitting TRBD2. Losses at the gene ends were 4 bases for V and 7 bases for J; bases not matched to a gene: 5. The CDR3 consists of 15 residues. Germline V gene data show CDR1 as SGHTS and CDR2 as YDEGEE. CDR3 region: CASSQGLAGANEQFF. In nucleotides, the CDR3 is TGTGCCAGCAGCCAAGGACTAGCGGGGGCGAATGAGCAGTTCTTC.

This chain joins TRBV9 and TRBJ1-1; 7 nucleotides agree with TRBD1. CDR1 and CDR2 (germline): SGDLS, YYNGEE. The V segment lost 0 bases and the J segment 0 bases; nucleotides outside the gene matches: 5. CDR3 size: 16 residues. CDR3 protein: CASSVGAGGLNTEAFF. CDR3 nucleotides: TGTGCCAGCAGCGTAGGCGCAGGGGGGCTGAACACTGAAGCTTTCTTT.

The V gene is TRBV5-1, the J gene TRBJ2-5; D might be TRBD1 (5 bases). The CDR3 is made up of 13 amino acids. Germline values: CDR1 SGHRS, CDR2 YFSETQ. Trimming pared 2 bases from V and 5 bases from J, leaving 10 bases between. The chain's CDR3 is CASSLGVSETQYF. In DNA form, the CDR3 reads TGCGCCAGCAGCTTAGGGGTCTCGGAGACCCAGTACTTC. The variable domain in full, completed from reference TRBV5-1 and TRBJ2-5, reads KAGVTQTPRYLIKTRGQQVTLSCSPISGHRSVSWYQQTPGQGLQFLFEYFSETQRNKGNFPGRFSGRQFSNSRSEMNVSTLELGDSALYLCASSLGVSETQYFGPGTRLLVL.

This clone appeared a few times. The V gene is TRBV4-1, the J gene TRBJ2-7; D may be TRBD1 (6 bases). Germline V gives CDR1 MGHRA, CDR2 YSYEKL. This CDR3 has 14 amino acids. V was shortened by 4 bases and J by 2 bases, with 12 bases between the two germline ends. In DNA form, the CDR3 reads TGCGCCAGCAGCCCCCGGACAGTGGCCTACGAGCAGTACTTC. Its translation: CASSPRTVAYEQYF.

The sample holds a few counts of this clone. The genes are TRBV14 and TRBJ1-1, with D perhaps TRBD1 (5 bases). From germline, CDR1 is SGHDN and CDR2 FVKESK. The CDR3 spans 15 residues. With 6 bases removed from V and 2 bases from J, the gap between germline ends came to 16 bases. CDR3: CASRKGADTNTEAFF. Written as DNA, the CDR3 is TGTGCCAGCAGAAAAGGGGCGGACACTAACACTGAAGCTTTCTTT. The full variable domain, its missing parts supplied by reference TRBV14 and TRBJ1-1, is EAGVTQFPSHSVIEKGQTVTLRCDPISGHDNLYWYRRVMGKEIKFLLHFVKESKQDESGMPNNRFLAERTGGTYSTLKVQPAELEDSGVYFCASRKGADTNTEAFFGQGTRLTVV.

This rearrangement joins TRBV30 to TRBJ1-2; 10 bases fit TRBD1. Germline V CDR1 and CDR2: GTSNPN, SVGIG (reference sequence). The CDR3 contains 14 residues. After removal of 1 base from V and 7 bases from J, the junction contained 6 bases not matched to a gene. CDR3 DNA: TGTGCCTGGAGTGGTCAGCGACAGGGGGCTGGCTACACCTTC. It encodes CAWSGQRQGAGYTF.

This clone was observed a handful of times. The chain is built from TRBV11-2 and TRBJ2-3, with D unclear. This CDR3 spans 13 amino acids. The germline V gene has CDR1 SGHAT and CDR2 FQNNGV. The V end lost 1 base, the J end lost 2 bases, and 4 bases lay between the germline ends. The CDR3, as DNA: TGTGCCAGCAGCTTAGCTAACACAGATACGCAGTATTTT. Translating gives CASSLANTDTQYF.

The rearrangement links TRBV28 to TRBJ2-5; D perhaps matches TRBD2 (7 bases). This CDR3 is 14 amino acids long. CDR1 is MDHEN, CDR2 SYDVKM, per germline. V was cut by 3 bases and J by 3 bases, with 11 bases left in between. CDR3 coding DNA: TGTGCCAGCAGTTTTCGGGGGGCCAAAGAGACCCAGTACTTC. Encoded protein: CASSFRGAKETQYF. The entire variable domain, with the rest obtained from reference TRBV28 and TRBJ2-5, is as follows: DVKVTQSSRYLVKRTGEKVFLECVQDMDHENMFWYRQDPGLGLRLIYFSYDVKMKEKGDIPEGYSVSREKKERFSLILESASTNQTSMYLCASSFRGAKETQYFGPGTRLLVL.